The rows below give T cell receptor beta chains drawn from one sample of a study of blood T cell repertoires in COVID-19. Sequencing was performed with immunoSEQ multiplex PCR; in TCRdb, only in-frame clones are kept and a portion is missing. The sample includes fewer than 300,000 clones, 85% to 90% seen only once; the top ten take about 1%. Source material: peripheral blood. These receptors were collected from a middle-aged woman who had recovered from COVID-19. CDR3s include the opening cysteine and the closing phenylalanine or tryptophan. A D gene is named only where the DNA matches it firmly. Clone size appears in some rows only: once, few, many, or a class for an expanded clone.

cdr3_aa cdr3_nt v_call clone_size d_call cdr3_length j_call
CASSPPAGTDTQYF TGTGCCAGCTCACCACCGGCGGGGACAGATACGCAGTATTTT TRBV18 . . 14 TRBJ2-3
CASSQPSGGRVAGELFF TGTGCCAGCAGCCAACCATCCGGGGGGCGCGTGGCCGGGGAGCTGTTTTTT TRBV7-9 . . 17 TRBJ2-2
CATRQGLNSPLHF TGTGCCACCAGACAGGGCCTAAATTCACCCCTCCACTTT TRBV25-1 . TRBD1 13 TRBJ1-6
CAWNPGLAERETQYF TGTGCCTGGAACCCGGGACTAGCGGAGCGGGAGACCCAGTACTTC TRBV30 once TRBD2 15 TRBJ2-5
CASSDLAGGPVGELFF TGCGCCAGCAGCGACCTAGCGGGAGGGCCTGTTGGGGAGCTGTTTTTT TRBV5-1 . TRBD2 16 TRBJ2-2
CAWRRGFQETQYF TGTGCCTGGAGGCGGGGCTTCCAAGAGACCCAGTACTTC TRBV30 . . 13 TRBJ2-5
CASSFGTGGTGELFF TGTGCCAGCAGCTTCGGGACAGGGGGAACCGGGGAGCTGTTTTTT TRBV5-4 . TRBD1 15 TRBJ2-2
CASKPGQVWGYTF TGTGCCAGCAAACCCGGACAGGTTTGGGGCTACACCTTC TRBV2 . TRBD1 13 TRBJ1-2
CASSPPIGRAGYGYTF TGTGCCAGCAGCCCCCCCATCGGTCGGGCGGGCTATGGCTACACCTTC TRBV5-4 . . 16 TRBJ1-2
CASSLSPRRPQDTQYF TGTGCCAGCAGCTTAAGTCCTAGACGCCCCCAGGATACGCAGTATTTT TRBV7-2 . . 16 TRBJ2-3
CASSTNRGNTEAFF TGTGCCAGTAGTACTAACAGGGGGAACACTGAAGCTTTCTTT TRBV19 . TRBD1 14 TRBJ1-1
CASTKAGGNQPQHF TGTGCCAGCACTAAGGCGGGGGGCAATCAGCCCCAGCATTTT TRBV28 . . 14 TRBJ1-5
CASTMGPTGGTEAFF TGTGCCAGTACTATGGGCCCGACAGGGGGGACTGAAGCTTTCTTT TRBV19 . TRBD1 15 TRBJ1-1
CASSWPGADSPLHF TGTGCCAGCAGCTGGCCGGGTGCGGATTCACCCCTCCACTTT TRBV7-8 . . 14 TRBJ1-6
CAWSGGVQPQHF TGTGCCTGGAGTGGGGGGGTTCAGCCCCAGCATTTT TRBV30 . . 12 TRBJ1-5
CASSDSGATYNEQFF TGTGCCAGCAGTGACTCAGGAGCCACCTACAATGAGCAGTTCTTC TRBV6-4 . . 15 TRBJ2-1
CASSQALRVTEAFF TGTGCCAGCAGCCAGGCCCTGAGGGTTACTGAAGCTTTCTTT TRBV4-2 . . 14 TRBJ1-1
CASSPAGNTIYF TGTGCCAGCTCACCGGCGGGGAACACCATATATTTT TRBV18 once . 12 TRBJ1-3
CASSLAPGLAGGGLYF TGTGCCAGCAGCCTCGCTCCGGGACTAGCGGGAGGTGGGCTGTACTTC TRBV11-2 . TRBD2 16 TRBJ2-4
CASSHWGEGNIQYF TGTGCCAGCAGCCACTGGGGGGAGGGAAACATTCAGTACTTC TRBV3-1/TRBV3-2 . TRBD2 14 TRBJ2-4
CASSVVGSTEAFF TGTGCCAGCAGTGTGGTTGGGAGCACTGAAGCTTTCTTT TRBV25-1 . . 13 TRBJ1-1
CASSLSLSVAGANVLTF TGTGCCAGCAGCTTAAGTTTGTCAGTGGCCGGGGCCAACGTCCTGACTTTC TRBV7-9 . . 17 TRBJ2-6
CASSFRDRGGDTQYF TGTGCCAGCAGCTTCCGGGACAGGGGGGGAGATACGCAGTATTTT TRBV5-6 . TRBD1 15 TRBJ2-3
CASSPRTSKISPLHF TGTGCCAGCAGCCCAAGGACATCTAAAATTTCACCCCTCCACTTT TRBV7-2 . . 15 TRBJ1-6
CASSSPAGAGHNEQFF TGTGCCAGCAGTTCCCCAGCGGGAGCCGGGCACAATGAGCAGTTCTTC TRBV28 . TRBD2 16 TRBJ2-1
CSASMTRGTQYF TGCAGTGCTAGTATGACAAGGGGGACCCAGTACTTC TRBV20-1 . . 12 TRBJ2-5
CASSFSRAGSPLHF TGTGCCAGCAGTTTCTCCAGGGCCGGCTCACCCCTCCACTTT TRBV27 few . 14 TRBJ1-6
CASSFKQFF TGTGCCAGCAGTTTCAAGCAGTTCTTC TRBV12-3/TRBV12-4 . . 9 TRBJ2-1
CASSQAPVYTQYF TGTGCCAGCAGCCAAGCCCCCGTGTATACGCAGTATTTT TRBV6-2/TRBV6-3 once . 13 TRBJ2-3
CASRERATYNEQFF TGTGCCAGCAGGGAGCGGGCCACCTACAATGAGCAGTTCTTC TRBV27 . . 14 TRBJ2-1
CASSPLPGLGQPQHF TGTGCCAGCTCACCACTTCCAGGGTTGGGTCAGCCCCAGCATTTT TRBV18 . . 15 TRBJ1-5
CASRPGRTLMYGYTF TGCGCCAGCCGCCCTGGGAGGACCCTTATGTATGGCTACACCTTC TRBV5-1 . . 15 TRBJ1-2
CASSPGLGFVGYTF TGTGCCAGCAGCCCAGGGCTAGGGTTTGTTGGCTACACCTTC TRBV11-2 . . 14 TRBJ1-2
CASSAPYAGYTF TGTGCCAGTAGTGCCCCCTATGCTGGCTACACCTTC TRBV19 once . 12 TRBJ1-2
CASSPRDRARQSGANVLTF TGTGCCAGTAGTCCCAGGGACAGGGCCAGACAGTCCGGGGCCAACGTCCTGACTTTC TRBV19 . TRBD1 19 TRBJ2-6
CATGTRGGTDTQYF TGTGCCACCGGGACTAGAGGAGGCACAGATACGCAGTATTTT TRBV24-1 . TRBD2 14 TRBJ2-3
CASIPNRPREYF TGCGCCAGCATCCCCAATAGGCCGAGGGAGTACTTC TRBV23-1 . . 12 TRBJ2-7
CASRPSGGLLVNTEAFF TGTGCCAGCAGGCCGAGCGGGGGGCTTTTGGTGAACACTGAAGCTTTCTTT TRBV7-2 . . 17 TRBJ1-1
CASSLLAGYEQYF TGTGCCAGCAGTTTACTAGCGGGCTACGAGCAGTACTTC TRBV6-5 . TRBD2 13 TRBJ2-7
CSGDSNTEAFF TGCAGCGGCGACAGCAACACTGAAGCTTTCTTT TRBV29-1 once . 11 TRBJ1-1
CASSPPGTKQSTGELFF TGTGCCAGCTCACCACCGGGCACAAAACAAAGCACCGGGGAGCTGTTTTTT TRBV18 . . 17 TRBJ2-2
CARRTGNYGYTF TGTGCCAGGAGGACAGGGAACTATGGCTACACCTTC TRBV2 few TRBD1 12 TRBJ1-2
CASSPAEAVDTQYF TGTGCCAGCTCACCCGCCGAGGCCGTAGATACGCAGTATTTT TRBV18 . . 14 TRBJ2-3
CASGRGGLAGVSEQYF TGTGCCAGCGGGCGGGGCGGACTAGCGGGAGTTTCCGAGCAGTACTTC TRBV9 . TRBD2 16 TRBJ2-7
CASSSEGNEQFF TGTGCCAGCAGCTCCGAGGGCAATGAGCAGTTCTTC TRBV7-9 . . 12 TRBJ2-1
CASSRGQGNEKLFF TGTGCCAGCAGCCGCGGACAGGGTAATGAAAAACTGTTTTTT TRBV7-6 once TRBD1 14 TRBJ1-4
CAWSVSGGNSPLHF TGTGCCTGGAGTGTATCTGGGGGGAATTCACCCCTCCACTTT TRBV30 . . 14 TRBJ1-6
CASSWGQGNTIYF TGCGCCAGCAGCTGGGGACAAGGAAACACCATATATTTT TRBV5-1 . . 13 TRBJ1-3
CASSLGPRYGYTF TGTGCCAGCAGTTTAGGACCCAGGTATGGCTACACCTTC TRBV12-3/TRBV12-4 once . 13 TRBJ1-2
CASSLGGGTDYEQYF TGTGCCAGCAGCTTAGGGGGCGGGACTGACTACGAGCAGTACTTC TRBV11-3 . . 15 TRBJ2-7
CASSRGGRETQYF TGTGCCAGTAGTAGGGGAGGGCGAGAGACCCAGTACTTC TRBV19 . TRBD2 13 TRBJ2-5
CAWRAWGGPNTEAFF TGTGCCTGGAGGGCCTGGGGGGGACCGAACACTGAAGCTTTCTTT TRBV30 . . 15 TRBJ1-1
CASRHRGEPSGYTF TGCGCCAGCAGACACAGGGGCGAGCCCTCTGGCTACACCTTC TRBV10-2 few TRBD1 14 TRBJ1-2
CASSWGTAPYEQYF TGTGCCAGCAGCTGGGGGACAGCCCCCTACGAGCAGTACTTC TRBV5-5 . TRBD1 14 TRBJ2-7